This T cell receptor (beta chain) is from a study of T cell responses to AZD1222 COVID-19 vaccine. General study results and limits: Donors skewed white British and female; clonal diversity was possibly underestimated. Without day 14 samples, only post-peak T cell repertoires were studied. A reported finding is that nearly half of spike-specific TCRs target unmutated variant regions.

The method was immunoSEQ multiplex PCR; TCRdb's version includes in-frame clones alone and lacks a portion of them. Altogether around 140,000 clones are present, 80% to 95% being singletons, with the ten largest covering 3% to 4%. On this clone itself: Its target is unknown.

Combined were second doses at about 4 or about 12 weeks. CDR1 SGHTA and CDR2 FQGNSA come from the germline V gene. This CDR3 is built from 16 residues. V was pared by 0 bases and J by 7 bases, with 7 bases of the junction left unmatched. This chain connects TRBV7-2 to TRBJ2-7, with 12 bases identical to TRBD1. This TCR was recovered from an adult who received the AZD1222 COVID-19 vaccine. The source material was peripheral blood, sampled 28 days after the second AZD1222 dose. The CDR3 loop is CASSLAPGQGAWEQYF. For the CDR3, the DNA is TGTGCCAGCAGCTTAGCCCCGGGACAGGGGGCGTGGGAGCAGTACTTC.